The clone carrying this T cell receptor (beta chain) occurred once. Clones were sequenced by immunoSEQ multiplex PCR, and TCRdb holds only the in-frame ones, with some missing. Of approximately 38,000 clones in the sample, 90% to 95% were seen once. The germline V gene has CDR1 ENHRY and CDR2 SYGVKD. After removal of 6 bases from V and 0 bases from J, the junction contained 3 bases not matched to a gene. The CDR3 loop spans 14 amino acids. The record originates from a study of T cell changes during pregnancy in multiple sclerosis. The TCR sequence derives from a female donor with multiple sclerosis, enrolled in a pregnancy study. This material consisted of peripheral blood, taken in the third trimester of pregnancy. The chain links TRBV10-3 to TRBJ2-3; 7 bases map to TRBD1. CDR3 protein: CAISQTGSTDTQYF. Written as DNA, the CDR3 is TGTGCCATCAGCCAGACAGGGAGCACAGATACGCAGTATTTT.